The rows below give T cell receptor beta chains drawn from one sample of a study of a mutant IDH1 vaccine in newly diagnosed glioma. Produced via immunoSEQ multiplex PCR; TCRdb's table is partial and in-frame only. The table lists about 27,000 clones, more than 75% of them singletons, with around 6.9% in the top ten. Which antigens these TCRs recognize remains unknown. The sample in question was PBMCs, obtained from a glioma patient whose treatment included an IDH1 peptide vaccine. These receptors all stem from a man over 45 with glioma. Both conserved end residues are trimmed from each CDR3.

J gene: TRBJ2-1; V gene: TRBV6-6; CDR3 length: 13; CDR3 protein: ASSRTSGPYNEQF
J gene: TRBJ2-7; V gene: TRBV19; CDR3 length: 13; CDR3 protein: ASSIGAGPHDEQY
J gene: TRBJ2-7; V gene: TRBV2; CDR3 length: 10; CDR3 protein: ASSGSGNEQY
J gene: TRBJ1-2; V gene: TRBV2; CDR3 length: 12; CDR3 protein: ASSEGGQSYGYT
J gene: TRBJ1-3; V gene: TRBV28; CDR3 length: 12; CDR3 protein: ASSGDSARNTIY
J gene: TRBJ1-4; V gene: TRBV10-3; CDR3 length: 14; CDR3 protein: AISDTPGQGAEKLF
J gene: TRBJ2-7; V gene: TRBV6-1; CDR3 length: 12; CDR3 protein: ASSDRGNMYEQY
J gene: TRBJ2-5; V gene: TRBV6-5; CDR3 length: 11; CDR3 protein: ASSRQLQETQY
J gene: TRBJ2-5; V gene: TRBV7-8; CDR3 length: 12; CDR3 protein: ASSASLIQETQY
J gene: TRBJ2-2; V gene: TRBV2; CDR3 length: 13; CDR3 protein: ASSSGQANTGELF
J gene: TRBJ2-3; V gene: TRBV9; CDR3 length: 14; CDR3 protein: ASSGGLREYTDTQY
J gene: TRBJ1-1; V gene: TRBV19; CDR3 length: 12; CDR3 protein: ASSIPSGSSEAF
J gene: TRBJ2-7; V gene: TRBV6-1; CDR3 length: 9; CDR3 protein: ASSDAIEQY